This TCR beta chain was captured in a study of identical twins. Study-wide points: Beta out-of-frame sequences displayed a weaker excess of sharing between twins.

With template switching, a universal primer site was added, and the cDNA carried unique molecular identifiers. TCRdb called the 5' RACE reads again in MiXCR, with one record for every CDR3 protein. There are around 1.7 million distinct CDR3 sequences in the sample; roughly a third occur only once, and about 0.3% lies in the top ten. CDR3 length: 14 residues. The germline CDR1 and CDR2 sequences are DFQATT and SNEGSKA (reference sequence). V was clipped by 2 bases and J by 4 bases, with 12 bases between them. A remark on this clonotype: What it binds is not known.

Input material: cord blood. The rearrangement joins TRBV20-1 to TRBJ1-3; unclear D gene. The clonotype originates from a newborn girl in good health. CDR3 nucleotides: TGCAGTGCTAGAAGAAAAAGGATGGGAAACACCATATATTTT. Its protein is CSARRKRMGNTIYF.